The source of this T cell receptor beta chain is a study of regulatory T cells in long-lasting Graves disease. For the study at large: Antithyroid drugs had been given to newly diagnosed Graves' patients for under 3 months.

This clonotype has a count of ten or more. The time point is: newly diagnosed GD, antithyroid drugs for less than 3 months. Making the TCR library involved RNA that had been extracted from PBMCs. CDR3-region Arm-PCR and iRepertoire HTBI primers produced the TCR beta libraries. TCRdb re-derived calls from the multiplex PCR reads in MiXCR, one entry per CDR3 protein. Among about 420,000 distinct CDR3 sequences, approximately 16% were seen once, and the ten largest hold 20% to 25%. These same data were also listed under a study on T cells in Graves' hyperthyroidism and ophthalmopathy. From that second work: Researchers ran a first-round RT-PCR on the TCR CDR3 using the HTBI primer set. Appearing also in blood were most of the thyroid clonotypes expanded above 0.001.

Sequencing was performed on peripheral blood mononuclear cells (PBMCs), taken at new diagnosis, from a patient treated with antithyroid drugs. This TCR derives from a young woman with Graves disease.

CDR3 nucleotide sequence: TGTGCCAGCAGTTCTCACCCACAGGACCAAGAGACCCAGTACTTC. This codes for CASSSHPQDQETQYF. V and J are TRBV6-2 or TRBV6-3 and TRBJ2-5; a possible D gene is TRBD1 (5 bases). V was pared by 4 bases and J by 0 bases, with 12 bases between. The germline V gene has CDR1 MNHEY and CDR2 SVGEGT. CDR3 length equals 15 residues.